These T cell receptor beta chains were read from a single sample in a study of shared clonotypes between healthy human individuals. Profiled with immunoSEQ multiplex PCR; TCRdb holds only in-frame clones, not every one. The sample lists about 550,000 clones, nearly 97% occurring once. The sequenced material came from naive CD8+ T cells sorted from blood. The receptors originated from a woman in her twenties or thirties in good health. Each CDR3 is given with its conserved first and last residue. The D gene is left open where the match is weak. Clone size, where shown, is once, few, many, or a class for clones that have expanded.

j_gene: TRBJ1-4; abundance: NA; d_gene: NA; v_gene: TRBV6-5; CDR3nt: TGTGCCACCCTGGGGGGCCCTAATGAAAAACTGTTTTTT; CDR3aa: CATLGGPNEKLFF
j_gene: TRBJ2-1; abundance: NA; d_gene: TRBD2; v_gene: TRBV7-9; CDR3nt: TGTGCCAGCAGCTTGGTAGCGGGATATCACAATGAGCAGTTCTTC; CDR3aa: CASSLVAGYHNEQFF
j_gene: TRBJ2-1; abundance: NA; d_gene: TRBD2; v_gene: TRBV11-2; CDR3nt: TGTGCCAGCAGCTTGGGTTCCGGGACTAGCACCTACAATGAGCAGTTCTTC; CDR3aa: CASSLGSGTSTYNEQFF
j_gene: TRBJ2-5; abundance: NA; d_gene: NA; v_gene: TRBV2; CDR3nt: TGTGCCAGCAGTCCGGGACGGGGAGCGAGGGGAGAGACCCAGTACTTC; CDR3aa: CASSPGRGARGETQYF
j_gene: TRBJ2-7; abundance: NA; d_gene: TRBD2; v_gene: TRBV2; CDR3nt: TGTGCCAGCAGTCGCCGGGACGGGGACGGGGGGGAGCAGTACTTC; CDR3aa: CASSRRDGDGGEQYF
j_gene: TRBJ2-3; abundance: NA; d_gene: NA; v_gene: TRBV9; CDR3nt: TGTGCCAGCAGCGTAGATTGGGCCTCTAGCACAGATACGCAGTATTTT; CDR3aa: CASSVDWASSTDTQYF
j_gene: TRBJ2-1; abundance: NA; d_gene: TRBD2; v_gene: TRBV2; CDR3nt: TGTGCCAGCAGGGGTAGCGGGAGGGATAATGAGCAGTTCTTC; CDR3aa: CASRGSGRDNEQFF
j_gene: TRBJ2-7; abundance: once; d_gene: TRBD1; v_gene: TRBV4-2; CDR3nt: TGTGCCAGCAGTCAGACCCCGGGACAGGGGCTTGGCTACGAGCAGTACTTC; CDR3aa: CASSQTPGQGLGYEQYF
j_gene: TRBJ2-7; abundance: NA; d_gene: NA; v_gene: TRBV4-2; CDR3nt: TGTGCCAGCAGCCAAGATCTGCGGGCGGCGAGCTCCTACGAGCAGTACTTC; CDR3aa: CASSQDLRAASSYEQYF
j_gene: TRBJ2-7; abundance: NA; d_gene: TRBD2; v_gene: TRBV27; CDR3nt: TGTGCCAGCAGTTTTGGCGGGAGCCCTCTCGAGCAGTACTTC; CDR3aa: CASSFGGSPLEQYF
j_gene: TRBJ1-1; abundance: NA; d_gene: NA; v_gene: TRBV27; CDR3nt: TGTGCCAGCAGCCATTCAGGACCCACTGAAGCTTTCTTT; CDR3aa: CASSHSGPTEAFF
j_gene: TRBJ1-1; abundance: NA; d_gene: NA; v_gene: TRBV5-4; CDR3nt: TGTGCCAGCAGCTTGGGGGACACTGAAGCTTTCTTT; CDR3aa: CASSLGDTEAFF
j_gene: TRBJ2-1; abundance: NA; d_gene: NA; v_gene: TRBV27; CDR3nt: TGTGCCAGCAGGCTGGGGGTTCTCAATGAGCAGTTCTTC; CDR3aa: CASRLGVLNEQFF
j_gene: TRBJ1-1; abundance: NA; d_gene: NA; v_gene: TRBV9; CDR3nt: TGTGCCAGCAGCGTAGGGTGGTCCGGTGAAGCTTTCTTT; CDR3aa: CASSVGWSGEAFF
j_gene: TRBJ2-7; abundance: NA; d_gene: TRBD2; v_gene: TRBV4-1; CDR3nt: TGCGCCAGCAGCCAAGTCCTAGCGGGAGTCTACGAGCAGTACTTC; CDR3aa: CASSQVLAGVYEQYF
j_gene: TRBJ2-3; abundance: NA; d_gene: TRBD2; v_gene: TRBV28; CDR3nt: TGTGCCAGCAGCTACTACCCCCCAGCGGGAGGGGACACAGATACGCAGTATTTT; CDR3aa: CASSYYPPAGGDTDTQYF
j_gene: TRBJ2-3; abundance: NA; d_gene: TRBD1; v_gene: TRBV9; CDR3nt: TGTGCCAGCAGCGCCGGGACAGCCACAGATACGCAGTATTTT; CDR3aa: CASSAGTATDTQYF
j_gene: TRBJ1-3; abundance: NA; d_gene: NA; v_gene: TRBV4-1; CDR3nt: TGCGCCAGCAGCCAGAGGGAAGGAAACACCATATATTTT; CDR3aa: CASSQREGNTIYF
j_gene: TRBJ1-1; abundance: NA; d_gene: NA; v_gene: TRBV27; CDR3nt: TGTGCCAGCAGTTTACAGGGGATGTTTTTAATGAACACTGAAGCTTTCTTT; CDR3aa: CASSLQGMFLMNTEAFF
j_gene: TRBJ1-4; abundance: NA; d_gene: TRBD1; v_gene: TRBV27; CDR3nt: TGTGCCAGCAGTCCCGTCCTGGGGAGGGGGCATGAAAAACTGTTTTTT; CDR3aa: CASSPVLGRGHEKLFF
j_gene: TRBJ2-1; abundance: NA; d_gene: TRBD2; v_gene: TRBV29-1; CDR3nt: TGCAGCGTTGAGGTTAGCGGGGGAGGATCCGAGCAGTTCTTC; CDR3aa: CSVEVSGGGSEQFF
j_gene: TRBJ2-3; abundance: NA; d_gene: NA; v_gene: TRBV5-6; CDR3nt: TGTGCCAGCAGCGTGGGACTGGGTACAGATACGCAGTATTTT; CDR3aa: CASSVGLGTDTQYF
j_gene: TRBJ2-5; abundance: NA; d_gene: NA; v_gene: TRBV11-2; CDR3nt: TGTGCCAGCAGCTTAGTGAGGTGGGACCAAGAGACCCAGTACTTC; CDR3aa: CASSLVRWDQETQYF
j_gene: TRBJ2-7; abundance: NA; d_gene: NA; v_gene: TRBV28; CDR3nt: TGTGCCAGCAGTTTAATGGGGGGGCCCTCCTACGAGCAGTACTTC; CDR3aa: CASSLMGGPSYEQYF
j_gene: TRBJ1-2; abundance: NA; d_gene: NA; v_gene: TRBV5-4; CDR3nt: TGTGCCAGCAGCTTGGCTTCGGCAGCCCGCTACACCTTC; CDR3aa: CASSLASAARYTF
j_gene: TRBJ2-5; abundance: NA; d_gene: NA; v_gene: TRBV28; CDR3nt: TGTGCCAGCAGGTCAGAAGAGGTTGCGGGACCCTTACAAGAGACCCAGTACTTC; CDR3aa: CASRSEEVAGPLQETQYF
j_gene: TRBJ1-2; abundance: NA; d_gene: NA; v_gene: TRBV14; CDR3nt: TGTGCCAGCAGCCAAGGTGTGACAAGTTTCGAGGGCTACACCTTC; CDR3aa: CASSQGVTSFEGYTF
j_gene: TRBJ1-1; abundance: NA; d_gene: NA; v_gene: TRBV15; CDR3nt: TGTGCCACCTCGGGTGGGGCGGGAGAATATCACACTGAAGCTTTCTTT; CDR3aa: CATSGGAGEYHTEAFF
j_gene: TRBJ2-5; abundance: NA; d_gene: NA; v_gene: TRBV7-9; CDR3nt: TGTGCCAGCAGCTTGGATACCCGGCAAGAGACCCAGTACTTC; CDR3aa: CASSLDTRQETQYF
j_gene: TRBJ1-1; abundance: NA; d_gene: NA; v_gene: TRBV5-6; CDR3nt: TGTGCCAGCAGCTTGGCTGGGGGCAGCACTGAAGCTTTCTTT; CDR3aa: CASSLAGGSTEAFF
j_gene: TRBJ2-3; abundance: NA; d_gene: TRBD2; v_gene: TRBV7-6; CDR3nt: TGTGCCAGCAGCTTAGATCTAGCGGGAGCGTTGGGAGATACGCAGTATTTT; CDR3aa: CASSLDLAGALGDTQYF
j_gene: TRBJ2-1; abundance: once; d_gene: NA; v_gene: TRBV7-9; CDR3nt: TGTGCCAGCACCCCCCCCGCTTCGGATGAGCAGTTCTTC; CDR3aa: CASTPPASDEQFF
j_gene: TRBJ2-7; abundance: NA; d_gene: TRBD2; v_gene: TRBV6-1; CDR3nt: TGTGCCAGCAGTGGGGGACTAGCGGGAGGGCCCTCCTACGAGCAGTACTTC; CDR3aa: CASSGGLAGGPSYEQYF
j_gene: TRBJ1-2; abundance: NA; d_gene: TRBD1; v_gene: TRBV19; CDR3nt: TGTGCCAGTATAAACGAGGGCCGACGGGACAGGGCTTTCGGCTACACCTTC; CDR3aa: CASINEGRRDRAFGYTF
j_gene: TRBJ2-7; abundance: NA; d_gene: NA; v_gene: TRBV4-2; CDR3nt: TGTGCCAGCAGCCCTAATACCGGGGCTCGGGAGCAGTACTTC; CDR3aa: CASSPNTGAREQYF
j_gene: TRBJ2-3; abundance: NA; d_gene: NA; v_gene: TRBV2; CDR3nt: TGTGCCAGCAGGTCAGGGGACACAGATACGCAGTATTTT; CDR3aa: CASRSGDTDTQYF
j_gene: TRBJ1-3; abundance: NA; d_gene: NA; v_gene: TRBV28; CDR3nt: TGTGCCAGCAGTTTAGCGTTCTCTGGAAACACCATATATTTT; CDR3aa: CASSLAFSGNTIYF
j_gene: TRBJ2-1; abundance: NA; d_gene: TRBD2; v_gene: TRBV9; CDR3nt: TGTGCCAGCAGCCTTGGACTAGCGGGAGGGACGAGCTCCTACAATGAGCAGTTCTTC; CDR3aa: CASSLGLAGGTSSYNEQFF
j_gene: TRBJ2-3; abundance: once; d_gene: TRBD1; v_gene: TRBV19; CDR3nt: TGTGCCAGTAAACCCTCGGACAGGGGCAAAACAGATACGCAGTATTTT; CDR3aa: CASKPSDRGKTDTQYF
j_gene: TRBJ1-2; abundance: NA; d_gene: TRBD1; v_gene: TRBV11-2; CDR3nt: TGTGCCAGCAGCTTAACACCTAATCAGGGGGGTTATGGCTACACCTTC; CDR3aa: CASSLTPNQGGYGYTF
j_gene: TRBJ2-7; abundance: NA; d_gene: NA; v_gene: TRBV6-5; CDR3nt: TGTGCCAGCGGGCTATACTACGAGCAGTACTTC; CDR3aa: CASGLYYEQYF
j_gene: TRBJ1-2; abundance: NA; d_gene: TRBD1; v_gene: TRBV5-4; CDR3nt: TGTGCCACCGCCGACCGGGACAGGGGTAACTATGGCTACACCTTC; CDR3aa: CATADRDRGNYGYTF
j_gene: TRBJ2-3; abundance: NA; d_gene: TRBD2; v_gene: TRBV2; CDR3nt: TGTGCCAGCAGTGACCCCGGACTAGCGGGAGTTACGCAGTATTTT; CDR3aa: CASSDPGLAGVTQYF
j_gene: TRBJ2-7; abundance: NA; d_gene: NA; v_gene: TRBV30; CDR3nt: TGTGCCTGGAGTGTACTTCTCTACGAGCAGTACTTC; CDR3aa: CAWSVLLYEQYF
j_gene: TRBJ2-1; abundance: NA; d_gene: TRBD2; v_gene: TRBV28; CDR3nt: TGTGCCAGCAGTCCACTACGCCTAGCGGGAGGGGGTGAGCAGTTCTTC; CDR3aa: CASSPLRLAGGGEQFF
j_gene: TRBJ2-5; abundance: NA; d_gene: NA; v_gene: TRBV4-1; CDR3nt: TGCGCCAGCAGCCAAGGTGACAGCCGAGAGACCCAGTACTTC; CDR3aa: CASSQGDSRETQYF
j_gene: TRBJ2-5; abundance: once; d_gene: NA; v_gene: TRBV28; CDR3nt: TGTGCCAGCAGTTTTAGCGAGGGAGAGACCCAGTACTTC; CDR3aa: CASSFSEGETQYF
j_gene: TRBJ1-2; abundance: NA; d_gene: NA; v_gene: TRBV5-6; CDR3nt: TGTGCCAGCAGGCCGACAGGAGGGTATGGCTACACCTTC; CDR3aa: CASRPTGGYGYTF
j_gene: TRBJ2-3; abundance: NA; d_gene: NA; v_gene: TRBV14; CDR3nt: TGTGCCAGCAGCCAAGATTGGAGCACAGATACGCAGTATTTT; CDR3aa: CASSQDWSTDTQYF
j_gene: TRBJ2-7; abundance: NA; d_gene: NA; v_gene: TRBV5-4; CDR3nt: TGTGCCAGCAGCTCTAGCAGCGAGCAGTACTTC; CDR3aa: CASSSSSEQYF
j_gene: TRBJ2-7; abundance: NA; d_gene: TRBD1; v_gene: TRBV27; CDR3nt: TGTGCCAGCAGTTCCGGGACAGGGGGCGACGAGCAGTACTTC; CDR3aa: CASSSGTGGDEQYF